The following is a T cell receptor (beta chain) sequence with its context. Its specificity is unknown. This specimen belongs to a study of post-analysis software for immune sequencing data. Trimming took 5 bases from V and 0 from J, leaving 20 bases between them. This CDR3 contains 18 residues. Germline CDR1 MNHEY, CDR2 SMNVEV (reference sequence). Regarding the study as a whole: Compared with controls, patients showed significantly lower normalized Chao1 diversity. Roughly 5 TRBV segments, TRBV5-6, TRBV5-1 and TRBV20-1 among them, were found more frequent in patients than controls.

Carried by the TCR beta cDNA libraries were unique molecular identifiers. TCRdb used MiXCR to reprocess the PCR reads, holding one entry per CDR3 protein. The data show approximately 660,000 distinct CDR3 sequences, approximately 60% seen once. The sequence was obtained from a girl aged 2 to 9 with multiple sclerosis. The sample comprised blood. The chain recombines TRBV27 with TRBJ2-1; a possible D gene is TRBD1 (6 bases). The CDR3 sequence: CASSPTRGTLSSYNEQFF. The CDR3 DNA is TGTGCCAGCAGTCCAACAAGGGGGACCTTGAGCTCCTACAATGAGCAGTTCTTC.